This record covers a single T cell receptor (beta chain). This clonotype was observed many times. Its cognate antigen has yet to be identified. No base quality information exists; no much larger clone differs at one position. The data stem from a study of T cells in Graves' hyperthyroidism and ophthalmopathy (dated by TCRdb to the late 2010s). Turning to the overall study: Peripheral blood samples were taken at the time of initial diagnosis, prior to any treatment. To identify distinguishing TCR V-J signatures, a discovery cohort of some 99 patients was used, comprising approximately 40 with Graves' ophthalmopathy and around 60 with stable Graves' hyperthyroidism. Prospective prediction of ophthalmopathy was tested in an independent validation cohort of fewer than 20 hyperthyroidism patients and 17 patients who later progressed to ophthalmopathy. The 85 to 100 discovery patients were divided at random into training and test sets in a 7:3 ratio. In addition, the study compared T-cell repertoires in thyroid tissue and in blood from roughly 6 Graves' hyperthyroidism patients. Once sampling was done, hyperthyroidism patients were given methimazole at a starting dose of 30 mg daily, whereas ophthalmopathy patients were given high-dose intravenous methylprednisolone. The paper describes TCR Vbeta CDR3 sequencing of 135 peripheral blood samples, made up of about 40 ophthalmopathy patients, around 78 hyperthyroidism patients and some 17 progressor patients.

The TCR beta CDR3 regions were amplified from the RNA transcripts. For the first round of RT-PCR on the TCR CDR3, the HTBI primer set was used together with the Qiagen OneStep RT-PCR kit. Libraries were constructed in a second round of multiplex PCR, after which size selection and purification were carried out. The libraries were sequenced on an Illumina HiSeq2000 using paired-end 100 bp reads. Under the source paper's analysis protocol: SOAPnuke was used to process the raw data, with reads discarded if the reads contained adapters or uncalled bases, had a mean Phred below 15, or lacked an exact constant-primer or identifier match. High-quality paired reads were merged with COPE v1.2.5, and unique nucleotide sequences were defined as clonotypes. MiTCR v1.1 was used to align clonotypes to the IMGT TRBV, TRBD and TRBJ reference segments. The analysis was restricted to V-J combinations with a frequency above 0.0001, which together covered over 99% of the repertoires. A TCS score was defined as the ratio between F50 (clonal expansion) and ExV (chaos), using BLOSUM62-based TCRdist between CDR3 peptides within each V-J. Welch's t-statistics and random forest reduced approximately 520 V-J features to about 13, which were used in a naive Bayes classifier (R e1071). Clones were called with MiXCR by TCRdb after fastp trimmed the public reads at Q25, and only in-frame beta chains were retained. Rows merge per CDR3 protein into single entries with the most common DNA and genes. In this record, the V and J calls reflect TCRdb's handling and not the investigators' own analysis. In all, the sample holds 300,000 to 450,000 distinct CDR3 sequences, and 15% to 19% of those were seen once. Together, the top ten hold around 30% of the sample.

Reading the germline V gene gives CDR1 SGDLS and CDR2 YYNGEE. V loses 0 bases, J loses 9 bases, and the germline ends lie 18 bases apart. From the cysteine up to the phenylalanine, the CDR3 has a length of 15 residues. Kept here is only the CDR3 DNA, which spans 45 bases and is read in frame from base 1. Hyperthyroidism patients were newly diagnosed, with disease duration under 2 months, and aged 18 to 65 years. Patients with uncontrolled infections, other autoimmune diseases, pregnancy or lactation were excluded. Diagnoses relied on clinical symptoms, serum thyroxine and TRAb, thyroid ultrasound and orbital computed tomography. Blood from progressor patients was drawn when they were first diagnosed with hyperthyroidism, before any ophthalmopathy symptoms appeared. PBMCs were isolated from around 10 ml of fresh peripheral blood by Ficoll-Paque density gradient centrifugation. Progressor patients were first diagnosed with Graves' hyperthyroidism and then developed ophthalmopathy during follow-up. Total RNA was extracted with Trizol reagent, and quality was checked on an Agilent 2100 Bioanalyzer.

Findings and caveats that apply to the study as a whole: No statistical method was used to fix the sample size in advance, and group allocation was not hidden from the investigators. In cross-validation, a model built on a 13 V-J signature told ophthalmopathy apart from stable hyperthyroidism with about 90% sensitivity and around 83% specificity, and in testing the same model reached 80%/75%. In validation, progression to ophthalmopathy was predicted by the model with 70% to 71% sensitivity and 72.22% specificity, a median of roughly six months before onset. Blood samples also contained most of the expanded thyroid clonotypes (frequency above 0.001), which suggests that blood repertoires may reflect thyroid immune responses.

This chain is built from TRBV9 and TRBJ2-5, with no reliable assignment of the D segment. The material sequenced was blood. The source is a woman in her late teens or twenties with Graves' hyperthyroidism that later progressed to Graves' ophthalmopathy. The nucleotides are TGTGCCAGCAGCGTAGAGCCGTCGCCTCAAGAACCCCAGTACTTC. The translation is CASSVEPSPQEPQYF. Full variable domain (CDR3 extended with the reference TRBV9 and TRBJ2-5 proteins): DSGVTQTPKHLITATGQRVTLRCSPRSGDLSVYWYQQSLDQGLQFLIQYYNGEERAKGNILERFSAQQFPDLHSELNLSSLELGDSALYFCASSVEPSPQEPQYFGPGTRLLVL.